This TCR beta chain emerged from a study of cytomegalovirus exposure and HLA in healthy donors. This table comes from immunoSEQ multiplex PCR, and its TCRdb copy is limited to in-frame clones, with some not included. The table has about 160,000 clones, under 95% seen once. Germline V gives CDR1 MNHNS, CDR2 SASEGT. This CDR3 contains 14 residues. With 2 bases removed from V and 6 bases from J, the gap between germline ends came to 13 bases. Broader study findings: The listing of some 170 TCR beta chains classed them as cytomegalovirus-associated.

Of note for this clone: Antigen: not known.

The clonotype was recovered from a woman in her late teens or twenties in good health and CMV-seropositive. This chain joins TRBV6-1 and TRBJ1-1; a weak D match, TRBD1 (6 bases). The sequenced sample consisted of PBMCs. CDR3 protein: CASSESPGVAEAFF. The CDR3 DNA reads TGTGCCAGCAGTGAAAGTCCAGGGGTCGCTGAAGCTTTCTTT.